Listed below are T cell receptor beta chains from one sample, sequenced in a study of regulatory T cells in long-lasting Graves disease. TCRdb re-analysed the multiplex PCR reads in MiXCR, keeping a single row per CDR3 protein. This table has some 370,000 distinct CDR3 sequences, roughly 20% appearing once. The sample here was peripheral blood mononuclear cells (PBMCs), taken when the disease was refractory, from a patient treated with antithyroid drugs. Receptor source: a female donor with Graves disease. The CDR3 runs from the conserved cysteine through the conserved F or W. The order of the fields is D gene, clone size, V gene, J gene, CDR3 DNA, CDR3 protein. D genes are given only for firm matches. Where a row states a size, it is once, few, many or the class of an expanded clone; other rows omit it.

-	few	TRBV20-1	TRBJ2-3	TGCAGTGCCCCTGCCATGGACAGCGCCCAGTATTTT	CSAPAMDSAQYF
TRBD1	many	TRBV7-2	TRBJ1-1	TGTGCCAGCAGCTCGCAGGGGGCTAGCACTGAAGCTTTCTTT	CASSSQGASTEAFF
-	many	TRBV2	TRBJ2-5	TGTGCCAGCAACGAGGGGCCTGAGACCCAGTACTTC	CASNEGPETQYF
-	many	TRBV6-1	TRBJ1-2	TGTGCCAGCAGTGAAGCCTATGGCTACACCTTC	CASSEAYGYTF
TRBD1	few	TRBV7-2	TRBJ2-3	TGTGCCAGCAGCCGACAGGGTGTCACAGATACGCAGTATTTT	CASSRQGVTDTQYF
-	-	TRBV6-1	TRBJ2-6	TGTGCCAGCAGTAGATTTCCGACGGACTCTGGGGCCAACGTCCTGACTTTC	CASSRFPTDSGANVLTF
-	-	TRBV6-1	TRBJ1-1	TGTGCCAGCAGCCGTGGTGGGGGGCTGCTTACTGAAGCTTTCTTT	CASSRGGGLLTEAFF
TRBD1	few	TRBV20-1	TRBJ2-7	TGCAGTGCTTCCGGGACAGGGGCTACCTACGAGCAGTACTTC	CSASGTGATYEQYF
TRBD1	many	TRBV5-8	TRBJ1-5	TGTGCCAGCAGCTCCGGGACAGGGATCAATCAGCCCCAGCATTTT	CASSSGTGINQPQHF
-	few	TRBV7-8	TRBJ1-2	TGTGCCAGCAGCCAAGGACCTAAGGGCTACACCTTC	CASSQGPKGYTF
-	few	TRBV30	TRBJ1-2	TGTGCCTGGAGTGTACTGGGGGGATCCCACTATGGCTACACCTTC	CAWSVLGGSHYGYTF
TRBD1	many	TRBV7-2	TRBJ1-2	TGTGCCAGCAGCTCAGACAGGGGGTATTATTATGGCTACACCTTC	CASSSDRGYYYGYTF
TRBD1	few	TRBV19	TRBJ2-7	TGTGCCAGTACACCGACAGGGAGTACCTACGAGCAGTACTTC	CASTPTGSTYEQYF
-	many	TRBV2	TRBJ2-7	TGTGCCAGCAGGGGCCCGAATTACGAGCAGTACTTC	CASRGPNYEQYF
-	-	TRBV10-2	TRBJ1-6	TGCGCCAGCAGTATGGCAGGGAATTCACCCCTCCACTTT	CASSMAGNSPLHF
TRBD1	-	TRBV5-4	TRBJ2-7	TGTGCCAGCAGCTGGGGACAGAGCTTATACGAGCAGTACTTC	CASSWGQSLYEQYF
TRBD2	many	TRBV7-2	TRBJ2-7	TGTGCCAGCAGCTTGCTAGCGGGAGTGCCCTTTGGCTCCTACGAGCAGTACTTC	CASSLLAGVPFGSYEQYF
-	-	TRBV11-1	TRBJ2-1	TGTGCCAGCAGCCCGACGGGTTACAATGAGCAGTTCTTC	CASSPTGYNEQFF
-	many	TRBV9	TRBJ1-2	TGTGCCAGCAAGGACGGCGAAAACTATGGCTACACCTTC	CASKDGENYGYTF
-	many	TRBV7-2	TRBJ1-1	TGTGCCAGCAGCTCCCACCCGAACAGAAACACTGAAGCTTTCTTT	CASSSHPNRNTEAFF
-	many	TRBV3-1	TRBJ1-4	TGTGCCAGCAGCCAACCCCGGGTCCCAGAGAGTGAAAAACTGTTTTTT	CASSQPRVPESEKLFF
TRBD2	few	TRBV20-1	TRBJ2-5	TGCAGTGCCCTCTTGGGGCAGCGGGATGGGGAGACCCAGTACTTC	CSALLGQRDGETQYF
-	many	TRBV2	TRBJ1-5	TGTGCCAGCAGTGAAGGGCGGACGGCGAATCAGCCCCAGCATTTT	CASSEGRTANQPQHF
-	many	TRBV27	TRBJ2-7	TGTGCCAGCAAAGGAGGGAACGAGCAGTACTTC	CASKGGNEQYF
-	few	TRBV20-1	TRBJ2-4	TGCAGTGCTAGAGGGGGCCAGGGCTCCAAAAACATTCAGTACTTC	CSARGGQGSKNIQYF
-	many	TRBV7-3	TRBJ2-2	TGTGCCAGCAGCTTCCTCAGCGGCACCGGGGAGCTGTTTTTT	CASSFLSGTGELFF
-	few	TRBV4-1	TRBJ2-7	TGCGCCAGCAGCCGAGAGCGGCTCTATGGCGAGCAGTACTTC	CASSRERLYGEQYF
-	few	TRBV5-1	TRBJ2-2	TGCGCCAGCAGCTTGTTATCGGCCCAGGGGCGGCGTTCCGGGGAGCTGTTTTTT	CASSLLSAQGRRSGELFF
TRBD1	-	TRBV28	TRBJ1-2	TGTGCCCGCAGTTCTGGCGGACAGGGTGTTGCTCTTAACTATGGCTACACCTTC	CARSSGGQGVALNYGYTF
-	few	TRBV20-1	TRBJ1-2	TGCAGTGCTAGGGACTACGCCGGAGTGAGGGGCTATGGCTACACCTTC	CSARDYAGVRGYGYTF
TRBD1	many	TRBV7-9	TRBJ1-2	TGTGCCAGCAGTCCAACAGGGGCGACCAACTATGGCTACACCTTC	CASSPTGATNYGYTF
TRBD2	few	TRBV11-2	TRBJ2-5	TGTGCCAGCAGCTTCACCACCGGGACTAGCGACCAGTACTTC	CASSFTTGTSDQYF
TRBD2	once	TRBV19	TRBJ2-2	TGTGCCAGTAGTACGAGCGGGAGCGGAAACGGGGAGCTGTTTTTT	CASSTSGSGNGELFF
-	-	TRBV28	TRBJ1-5	TGTGCCAGCAGTACGGGGAACAATCAGCCCCAGCATTTT	CASSTGNNQPQHF
-	many	TRBV2	TRBJ2-7	TGTGCCAGCAGTGTATACAGGCACTACGAGCAGTACTTC	CASSVYRHYEQYF
-	-	TRBV25-1	TRBJ1-2	TGTGCCAGCCAGGGCGGGGGGTACTATGGCTACACCTTC	CASQGGGYYGYTF
-	-	TRBV24-1	TRBJ1-5	TGTGCCACCAGTGATTACAACAATGGACCCCAGCATTTT	CATSDYNNGPQHF
TRBD1	few	TRBV6-5	TRBJ1-2	TGTGCCAGCAGTTACTCGACAGGGAGAGGCTACACCTTC	CASSYSTGRGYTF
-	many	TRBV2	TRBJ1-4	TGTGCCAGCAGTTTGAAGGGAGGTGAAAAACTGTTTTTT	CASSLKGGEKLFF
TRBD1	few	TRBV6-2/TRBV6-3	TRBJ1-5	TGTGCCAGCAAAGAGCAGGGGGGTGGGAATCAGCCCCAGCATTTT	CASKEQGGGNQPQHF
-	-	TRBV13	TRBJ2-7	TGTGCCAGCAGTCCAGATATTTTC	CASSPDIF
-	many	TRBV28	TRBJ1-4	TGTGCCAGCAGTTCCCAGGGATATGGTAATGAAAAACTGTTTTTT	CASSSQGYGNEKLFF
-	few	TRBV7-9	TRBJ1-3	TGTGCCAGCAGCTTAGGCTTCGGAGGGAGAGCTGGCGGAAACACCATATATTTT	CASSLGFGGRAGGNTIYF
TRBD1	many	TRBV12-3/TRBV12-4	TRBJ1-1	TGTGCCACCAGAAGACAGGGGGCGACGAACACTGAAGCTTTCTTT	CATRRQGATNTEAFF
TRBD2	many	TRBV20-1	TRBJ2-7	TGCAGTGCTACGGGACTAGCGGGACCATTTTCCTACGAGCAGTACTTC	CSATGLAGPFSYEQYF
-	many	TRBV12-3/TRBV12-4	TRBJ2-5	TGTGCCAGCCGAACCAATAGCGGTATGCAAAAAGAGACCCAGTACTTC	CASRTNSGMQKETQYF
-	many	TRBV6-1	TRBJ1-2	TGTGCCAGCAGACCTATAGACGTAGGATATGGCTACACCTTC	CASRPIDVGYGYTF
-	-	TRBV15	TRBJ2-7	TGTGCCACCAGCAGACATCGGCAGGGAGCGCACGAGCAGTACTTC	CATSRHRQGAHEQYF
-	many	TRBV28	TRBJ2-7	TGTGCCAGCAGTTTATTTCCAGAAGGGCCCGACTTC	CASSLFPEGPDF
-	many	TRBV28	TRBJ1-4	TGTGCCAGCACCAACTGGGGGGATGAAAAACTGTTTTTT	CASTNWGDEKLFF